This TCR beta chain is from a study of T cells in Graves' hyperthyroidism and ophthalmopathy. Study-level points and caveats: Onset of ophthalmopathy came a median around 6.5 months after the model predicted it.

This clonotype showed up many times. Its antigen is as yet unknown. Trimming cost V 7 bases and J 7 bases, with 14 bases left between them. The V gene's germline CDR1 is MNHNS and CDR2 SASEGT. The CDR3 runs to 13 residues. RNA transcripts served as the template for amplifying TCR beta CDR3 regions. The HTBI primer set drove a first-round RT-PCR of the TCR CDR3. TCRdb fed the multiplex PCR reads into MiXCR, producing one record per CDR3 protein. The repertoire includes more than 550,000 distinct CDR3 sequences, 15% to 20% of them detected once, and 15% to 17% sits in the top ten. V usage is TRBV6-1 and J usage is TRBJ2-1; perhaps TRBD1 as D (6 bases). The source is a man aged 50 or older with Graves' hyperthyroidism. Sequenced sample: blood. The CDR3 nucleotides are TGTGCCAGCACCCAGAGGACAGCTAATGAGCAGTTCTTC. Amino acid sequence: CASTQRTANEQFF.